This TCR beta chain was profiled in a study of response to subunit inactivated influenza vaccine. Study observations and caveats: It was suggested by the authors that few new T cells are recruited by each seasonal influenza vaccination.

This clonotype turned up a few times. Its specificity is not known. TCRdb reanalysed the RT-PCR reads using MiXCR and keeps one entry per CDR3 protein. The table lists over 800,000 distinct CDR3 sequences, roughly 20% of them singletons. The sample here was PBMCs from blood, taken more than 4 days after vaccination. This TCR was sampled from a man between 45 and 60 years old who received an inactivated influenza vaccine.

The CDR3 region is CSARNPRDRGLWGTGELFF. The DNA of the CDR3 is TGCAGTGCTAGAAACCCCCGGGACAGGGGGCTGTGGGGCACCGGGGAGCTGTTTTTT. The gene calls are TRBV20-1 and TRBJ2-2; 12 nucleotides match TRBD1. The CDR3 consists of 19 residues. Looked up from germline, CDR1 is DFQATT and CDR2 is SNEGSKA (reference sequence). With 2 bases clipped from V and 4 bases from J, the junction kept 14 bases outside the gene matches.